This T cell receptor beta chain was documented in a study of OX40 agonist ivuxolimab in advanced cancers. Across the whole study: From 23 to 79 years was the age range, with a mean of around 54 years, and roughly 83% were male. Three individuals attained partial responses, comprising one hepatocellular carcinoma case and two cutaneous melanoma cases. Antecedent anti-PD-1, anti-PD-L1 or anti-CTLA-4 therapy was permissible, with roughly 36% having received some. Study conclusions and caveats: Expanded peripheral T-cell antigen specificity went undetermined.

For this clone: Its matching antigen is unknown.

Some clones are missing from TCRdb's copy, which holds only in-frame ones; the method was immunoSEQ multiplex PCR. The sample includes 73,000 or so clones, 80% to 90% of them seen just once. The CDR3 length is 16 residues. CDR1 and CDR2 (germline): SGHDT, YYEEEE. Trimming cost V 4 bases and J 1 base, with 16 bases left between them. Source: CD4+ or CD8+ T cells sorted from blood, taken in a trial of the OX40 agonist ivuxolimab. This TCR was sampled from an adult with an advanced solid tumor such as melanoma, head and neck, liver or kidney cancer. The chain recombines TRBV5-6 with TRBJ2-3, with D perhaps TRBD2 (6 bases). The CDR3 nucleotides are TGTGCCAGCAGCCTCCTAGTTTGGGAGGGCACAGATACGCAGTATTTT. It translates to CASSLLVWEGTDTQYF. The full variable domain, completed using reference TRBV5-6 and TRBJ2-3, is DAGVTQSPTHLIKTRGQQVTLRCSPKSGHDTVSWYQQALGQGPQFIFQYYEEEERQRGNFPDRFSGHQFPNYSSELNVNALLLGDSALYLCASSLLVWEGTDTQYFGPGTRLTVL.